The entry below describes one T cell receptor (beta chain). A few counts support this clone. Its antigen is currently not known. At one end, the junction sequence differs from germline, possibly due to a read error. The cohort consisted of 600 to 700 healthy bone marrow donors. Cohort members were all nominally healthy when sampled, although unrecorded immune exposures were likely present. The donor tested CMV seronegative, placing the donor among the 352 seronegative members of the cohort. Every donor gave a peripheral blood sample, and the peripheral blood mononuclear cells from that sample were used for TCR beta sequencing. Genomic DNA was extracted from the blood cell samples with the Qiagen DNeasy Blood Extraction Kit. From the cysteine up to the phenylalanine, the CDR3 has a length of 16 residues. Of the read, only the CDR3 DNA is kept; its 48 bases are in frame from base 1. The germline V gene provides CDR1 MNHEY and CDR2 SVGAGI.

This record belongs to a study of cytomegalovirus exposure and HLA in healthy donors (dated by TCRdb to about 2017). For the wider study: An earlier analysis of approximately 590 of the donors reported approximately 290 Gb of sequence data and some 120 million unique TCR beta sequences from some 180 million T cells. An early release covering roughly 580 HLA-typed donors comprised around 300 gigabases of sequencing data and around 80 million unique TCR sequences. Among the approximately 430 genotyped donors, approximately 82% belonged to the genetic ancestry cluster associated with self-reported Caucasian donors. The study was designed to test whether signatures of past pathogen exposure could be identified by cataloging public T cell receptors. The study used immunosequencing to profile the T cell repertoires of 666 subjects and linked those repertoires to cytomegalovirus serostatus. A separate validation cohort of roughly 130 different subjects was used in addition to the 666-subject first cohort. The study combined high-throughput TCR immunosequencing, statistical association of individual TCRs with disease status, and machine learning to predict cytomegalovirus infection status. A later analysis re-examined previously published TCR beta repertoires from over 500 donors and added high-resolution HLA genotyping to investigate patterns of TCR occurrence. The later analysis used no new phenotypic data to find candidate immune exposures, relying instead on TCR beta sequences and their occurrence across donors. In an earlier analysis of roughly 580 of the donors, high-throughput TCR beta sequencing was used to judge whether each TCR beta V gene segment behaved as functional or pseudogenic. Donor age, sex, ethnicity and CMV serostatus were compiled together with the repertoire data. A later genetic analysis used genome-wide SNP genotypes for about 60% of the roughly 670 donors, treating that subset as a discovery cohort. All discovery cohort repertoires had been generated using a single sequencing platform. HLA typing included class I and class II loci at four-digit resolution. The number of donors typed differed by locus, with 629-630 for A, B, C, DRB1 and DQB1, more than 500 for DQA1, 600 to 610 for DPA1, and some 440 for DPB1. Roughly five DR-DQ haplotypes were treated as single units for association and clustering because of strong linkage in the cohort. Among several hundred genotyped donors of the cohort, an average of approximately 240,000 unique TCR beta nucleotide sequences was sequenced per donor, of which about 19% were non-productive.

The library was made by the immunoSEQ multiplex PCR assay. The multiplex PCR relied on a mix of 60 forward primers for TCR Vbeta segments and 13 reverse primers for TCR Jbeta segments. The CDR3 region of rearranged TCR beta genes was amplified from genomic DNA with a multiplex PCR assay. The amplified TCR beta libraries were sequenced on the Illumina HiSeq System as 87-base-pair reads. The original pipeline was this. A later analysis counted 65 million to 90 million unique TCR beta chains across the 670 or so repertoires, and 10 million to 11 million of these chains were shared by at least two donors. Raw reads were error-corrected and collapsed into unique sequences by a nearest-neighbor algorithm in which closely related sequences were merged to remove PCR and sequencing errors. Alignment of CDR3 sequences to IMGT reference sequences was used to assign V, D and J gene segments. For a sequence to be retained, at least a six-nucleotide match to both a V gene segment and a J gene segment was required. A rearrangement counted as productive if the CDR3 had no stop codons and remained in frame with V and J, and every other rearrangement counted as non-productive. Following IMGT convention, CDR3 was defined as the stretch from the second conserved V-encoded cysteine to the conserved J-encoded phenylalanine. In an earlier analysis of around 640 of the donors, sequences lacking an unambiguous match to a single V gene segment were excluded. An earlier analysis of several hundred of the donors called V segments functional above 56.7% productive rearrangements and segregating when the between-donor standard deviation exceeded 5%. To diagnose cytomegalovirus status from the catalog of TCR beta chain sequences, a statistical classification framework was built. In a later analysis, TCR nucleotide sequences were compared against IMGT/GENE-DB human TR gene sequences so that V and J genes could be assigned. Using the TCRdist pipeline, a later analysis assigned CDR3 sequences along with most-parsimonious VDJ recombination scenarios. A later analysis defined each TCR beta chain by its CDR3 amino acid sequence plus V-gene family, and excluded reads lacking a unique V-gene family. A later analysis removed 500 to 650 highly shared, low-generation-probability nucleotide sequences to deal with suspected cross-contamination and a sequencing artifact. In a later analysis, a clonal expansion index for each public chain was calculated from normalized within-repertoire ranks of inferred template counts. Generation probabilities in a later analysis came from a VDJ recombination model fitted to out-of-frame rearrangements, and those results were checked against IGoR. In a later analysis, hypergeometric tests were used to score TCR-TCR, TCR-HLA and TCR-CMV co-occurrence, with a repertoire-size bias correction applied to TCR pairs. In a later analysis, false discovery rates were estimated by permuting HLA or CMV assignments 20 times. In a later analysis, co-occurring TCRs were grouped with DBSCAN, and TCRdist sequence similarity was added when clustering was performed within HLA-allele-positive subsets. Repertoires with fewer than 30,000 or more than 120,000 public chains were left out of co-occurrence clustering, as were five repertoires with anomalous nucleotide sharing. Drawn from immuneACCESS, this table holds only the in-frame rearrangements with V and J called that TCRdb kept. Clones are partly lost; checked studies trace under half to an unresolved V gene and leave the rest unexplained. That table gives V, J and clone size, and the DNA gave D and trimming. Present in this sample are some 150,000 clones, around 79% of which were seen just once. In total, the top ten clones hold about 2% of the sample.

Beyond this particular receptor, the publication reports: Linkage disequilibrium might explain the correlated functional status among segregating V segments, but an unknown experimental factor could not be ruled out. When HLA alleles, especially DR and DQ, strongly co-occurred, TCR associations were difficult to assign to individual alleles. Some IMGT-functional V segments, including TRBV6-2 and TRBV6-3, could not be distinguished by the 87-base-pair reads and were therefore excluded. At a false discovery rate of 0.05, a later analysis linked 16,951 TCR beta sequences to specific HLA alleles. In vitro tests confirmed that a few of the cytomegalovirus-associated TCR beta chains recognize cytomegalovirus antigens. Because HLA typing was missing for some donors at each locus, association tests included only the typed subset. Sequencing depth was assumed to be roughly uniform across donors in the presence/absence analyses, though that assumption may not hold. Compared with equally common non-associated chains, HLA-associated TCR beta chains in a later analysis were more clonally expanded and had lower generation probabilities. Compared with the 666-donor mean, donors in an Asian-associated ancestry cluster had fewer N-insertions in productive TCRs, according to a later genetic analysis. Most CMV-associated TCR beta chains appeared to be HLA-restricted in a later analysis, and the HLA associations seemed to be driven largely by CMV exposure. The classifier was reported to diagnose cytomegalovirus status with high specificity and sensitivity in both the original and validation cohorts. In the study, 150 to 200 TCR beta chains were listed as associated with cytomegalovirus. Several of the top co-occurrence clusters appeared to be linked to parvovirus B19, influenza, CMV and Epstein-Barr virus, according to a later analysis. In a later analysis, TCR association rates were found to vary across HLA loci, with the most associated TCRs seen for DRB1 alleles and the fewest for HLA-C alleles. Across donors, most TCR sequences were observed very rarely, whereas some public TCRs were present in many individuals. The authors suggested that the approach could potentially be extended to other disease states and immunological phenotypes. Only TCR beta chains were sequenced in this cohort, and the absence of alpha or paired-chain data limited detectable features. Because counts were too low, roughly 18 rarely observed V segments, including chromosome 9 orphons, were left out of the earlier analysis of 500 to 650 of the donors. A later genetic analysis associated a missense DCLRE1C variant with V-gene and J-gene trimming of TCR beta chains, and an independent cohort replicated the association. For the cohort, immune exposure information was limited to CMV serostatus. In an earlier analysis of 500 to 650 of the donors, most TCR beta V segments appeared in productive rearrangements about 90% or about 30% of the time, broadly matching IMGT annotations. A further reported finding was that TCR beta sequences accurately predicted the HLA-A and HLA-B alleles for most subjects in the first cohort. A group of highly shared sequence variants was considered likely to be a technical artifact of the sequencing pipeline.

The sample comprised PBMCs. Here the chain combines TRBV6-5 and TRBJ2-6; matching of 6 bases hints at TRBD1 as the D gene. The clonotype was recovered from a man aged 40-50 years in good health and CMV-seronegative. The nucleotide sequence reads TGTGCCAGCAGTCACTACAGGGTTTCTGGGGCCAACGGCCTGACTTTC. This translates into CASSHYRVSGANGLTF.